The 3 T cell receptor beta chains reported below all come from one sample, sequenced in a study of PD-1 blockade in classical Hodgkin lymphoma (dated by TCRdb to 2020 to 2021). The time point label here, explained by the study, means: cycle 2 day 1 (C2D1) of nivolumab. Relapse after autologous stem cell transplantation had occurred in all trial patients, and cohorts A, B and C were distinguished by prior brentuximab vedotin exposure. Library preparation used the immunoSEQ multiplex PCR assay. TCRdb holds this immuneACCESS table with in-frame rearrangements only. Some clones are missing; in checked studies, unresolved V genes explain under half, and the rest has no known cause. Counted in this sample were approximately 100,000 clones; approximately 90% of them appeared once. The ten top clones hold under 7.5% of the sample. Sample: peripheral blood mononuclear cells (PBMCs), taken before the second cycle of nivolumab. The receptors were sampled from a human donor with classical Hodgkin lymphoma.

This clone was seen only once. The V and J genes are TRBV10-3 and TRBJ1-4, with D hard to call. The V end was cut by 2 bases, the J end by 5 bases, with 9 bases between. The CDR3 contains 14 residues. Germline V gene lookup returns CDR1 ENHRY and CDR2 SYGVKD. CDR3 protein: CAISEEGWNEKLFF. The CDR3 nucleotides are TGTGCCATCAGTGAGGAGGGTTGGAATGAAAAACTGTTTTTT.

As regards this clone: Compared with germline, one end of the junction differs, possibly owing to a read error. The V call is TRBV19, the J call TRBJ2-7; weak D call: TRBD2 (6 bases). The CDR3 extends over 16 amino acids. Germline V gene data show CDR1 as LNHDA and CDR2 as SQIVND (reference sequence). The CDR3 DNA follows: TGTGCCAGTTCCGCGAGCGGGCTCTACCCACCAATAGCCGCCGACTTC. Its translation is CASSASGLYPPIAADF.

The chain has TRBV30 and TRBJ1-2; D gene uncertain. V was pared by 4 bases and J by 5 bases, with 8 bases between. The V gene's germline CDR1 is GTSNPN and CDR2 SVGIG (reference sequence). This CDR3 is 11 amino acids long. As DNA, the CDR3 is TGTGCCTGGACCCCCCCATATGGCTACACCTTC. Encoded protein: CAWTPPYGYTF.